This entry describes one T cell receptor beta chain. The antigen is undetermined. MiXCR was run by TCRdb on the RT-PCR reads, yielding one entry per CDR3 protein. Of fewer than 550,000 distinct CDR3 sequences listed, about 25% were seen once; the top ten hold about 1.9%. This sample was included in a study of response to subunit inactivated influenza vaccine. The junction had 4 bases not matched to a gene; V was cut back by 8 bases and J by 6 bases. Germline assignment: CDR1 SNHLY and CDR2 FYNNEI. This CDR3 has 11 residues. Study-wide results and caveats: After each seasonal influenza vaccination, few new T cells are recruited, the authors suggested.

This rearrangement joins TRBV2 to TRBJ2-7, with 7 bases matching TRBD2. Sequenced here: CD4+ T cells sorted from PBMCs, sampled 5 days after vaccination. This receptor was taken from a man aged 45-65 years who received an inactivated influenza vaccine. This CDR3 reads CASWGGGEQYF. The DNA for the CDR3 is TGTGCCAGCTGGGGGGGAGGCGAGCAGTACTTC.